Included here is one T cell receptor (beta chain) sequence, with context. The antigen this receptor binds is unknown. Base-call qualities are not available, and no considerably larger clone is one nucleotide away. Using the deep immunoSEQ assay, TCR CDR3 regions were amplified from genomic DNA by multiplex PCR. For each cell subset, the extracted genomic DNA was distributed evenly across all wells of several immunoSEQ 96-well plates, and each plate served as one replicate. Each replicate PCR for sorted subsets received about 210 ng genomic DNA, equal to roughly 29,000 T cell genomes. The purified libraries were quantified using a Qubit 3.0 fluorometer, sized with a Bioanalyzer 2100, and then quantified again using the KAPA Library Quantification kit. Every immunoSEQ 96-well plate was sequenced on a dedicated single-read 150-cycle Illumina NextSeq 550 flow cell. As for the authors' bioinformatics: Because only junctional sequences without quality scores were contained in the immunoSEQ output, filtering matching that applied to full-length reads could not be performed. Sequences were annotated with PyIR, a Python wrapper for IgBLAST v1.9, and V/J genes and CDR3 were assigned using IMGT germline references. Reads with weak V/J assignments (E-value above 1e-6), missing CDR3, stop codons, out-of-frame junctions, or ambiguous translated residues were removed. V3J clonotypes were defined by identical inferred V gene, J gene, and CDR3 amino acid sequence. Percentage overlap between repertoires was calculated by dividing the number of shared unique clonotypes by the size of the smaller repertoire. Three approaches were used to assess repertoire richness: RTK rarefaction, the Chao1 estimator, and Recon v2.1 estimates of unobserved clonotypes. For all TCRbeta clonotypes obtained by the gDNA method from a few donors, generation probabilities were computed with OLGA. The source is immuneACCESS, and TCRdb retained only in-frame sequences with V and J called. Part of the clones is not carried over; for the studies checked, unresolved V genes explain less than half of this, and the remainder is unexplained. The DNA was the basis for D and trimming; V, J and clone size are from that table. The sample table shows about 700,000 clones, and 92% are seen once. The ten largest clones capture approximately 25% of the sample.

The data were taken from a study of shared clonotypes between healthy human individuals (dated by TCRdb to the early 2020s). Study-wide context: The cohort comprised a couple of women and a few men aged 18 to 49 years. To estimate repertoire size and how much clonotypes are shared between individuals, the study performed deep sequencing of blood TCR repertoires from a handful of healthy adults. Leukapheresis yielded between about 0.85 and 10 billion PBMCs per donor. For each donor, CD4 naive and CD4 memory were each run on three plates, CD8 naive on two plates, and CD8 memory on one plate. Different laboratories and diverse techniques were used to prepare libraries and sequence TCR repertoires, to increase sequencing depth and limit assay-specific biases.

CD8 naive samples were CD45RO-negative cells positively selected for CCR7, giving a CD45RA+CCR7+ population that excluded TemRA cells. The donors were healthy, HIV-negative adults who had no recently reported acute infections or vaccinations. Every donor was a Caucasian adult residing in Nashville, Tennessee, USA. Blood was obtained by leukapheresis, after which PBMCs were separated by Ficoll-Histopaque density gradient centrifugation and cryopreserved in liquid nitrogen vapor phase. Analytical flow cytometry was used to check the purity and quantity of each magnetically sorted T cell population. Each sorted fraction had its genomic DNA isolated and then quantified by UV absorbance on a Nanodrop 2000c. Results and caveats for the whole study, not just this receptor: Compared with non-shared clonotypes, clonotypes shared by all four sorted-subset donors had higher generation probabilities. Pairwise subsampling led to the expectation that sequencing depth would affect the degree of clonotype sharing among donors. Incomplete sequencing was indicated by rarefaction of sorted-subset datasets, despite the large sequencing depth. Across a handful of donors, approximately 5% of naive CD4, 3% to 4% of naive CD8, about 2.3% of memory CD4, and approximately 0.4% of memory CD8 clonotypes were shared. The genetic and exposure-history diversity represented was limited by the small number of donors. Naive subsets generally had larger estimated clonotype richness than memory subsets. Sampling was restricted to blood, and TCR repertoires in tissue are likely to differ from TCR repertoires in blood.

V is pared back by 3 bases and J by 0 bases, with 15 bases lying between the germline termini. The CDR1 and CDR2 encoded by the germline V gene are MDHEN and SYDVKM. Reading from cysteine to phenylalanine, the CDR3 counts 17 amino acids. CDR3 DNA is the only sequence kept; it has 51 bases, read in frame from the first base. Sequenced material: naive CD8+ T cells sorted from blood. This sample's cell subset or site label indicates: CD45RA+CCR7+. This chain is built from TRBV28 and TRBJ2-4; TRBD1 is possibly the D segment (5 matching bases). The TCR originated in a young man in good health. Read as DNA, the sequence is TGTGCCAGCAGTTTTTGGTCGACAGAACTAGCCAAAAACATTCAGTACTTC. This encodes CASSFWSTELAKNIQYF.